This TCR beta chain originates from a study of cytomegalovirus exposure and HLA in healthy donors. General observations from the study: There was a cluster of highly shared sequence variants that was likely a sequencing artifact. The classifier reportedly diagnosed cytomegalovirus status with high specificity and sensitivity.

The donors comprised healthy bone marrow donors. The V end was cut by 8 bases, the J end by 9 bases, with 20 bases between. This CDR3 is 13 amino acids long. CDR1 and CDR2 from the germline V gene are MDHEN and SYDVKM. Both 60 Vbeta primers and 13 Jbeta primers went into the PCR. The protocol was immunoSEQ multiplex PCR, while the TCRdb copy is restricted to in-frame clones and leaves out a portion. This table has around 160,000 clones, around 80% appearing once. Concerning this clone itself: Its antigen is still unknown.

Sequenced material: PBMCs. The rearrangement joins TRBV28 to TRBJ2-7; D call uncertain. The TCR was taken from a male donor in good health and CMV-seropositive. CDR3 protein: CASALGLPPGQYF. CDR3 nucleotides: TGTGCCAGCGCCCTGGGCCTTCCCCCCGGGCAGTACTTC.